Below are 2 T cell receptor beta chains sequenced from a single sample in a study of blood T cell repertoires in COVID-19. This table comes from immunoSEQ multiplex PCR, and its TCRdb copy is limited to in-frame clones, with some not included. The table records about 280,000 clones, about 88% of them present only once. Sequenced: PBMCs or T cells enriched from blood (not recorded which). All receptors derive from a woman aged 55-75 years in a cohort exposed to, infected with or recovered from COVID-19 (not recorded which).

The J gene is TRBJ2-4, the V gene TRBV11-2; 11 bases are shared with TRBD2. The CDR3 is made up of 15 amino acids. The trim removed 5 bases at V and 6 bases at J, leaving 6 bases unmatched. CDR1 and CDR2 (germline): SGHAT, FQNNGV. The CDR3, as DNA: TGTGCCAGCAGCACTACTAGCGGGAGCGGAAACATTCAGTACTTC. Translation gives CASSTTSGSGNIQYF.

The chain employs TRBV30 and TRBJ1-5, with D possibly TRBD1 on 5 matching bases. Germline V CDR1 and CDR2: GTSNPN, SVGIG (reference sequence). CDR3 length: 13 residues. The V gene lost 0 bases and the J gene lost 7 bases, with 10 bases spanning the gap. For the CDR3, the DNA is TGTGCCTGGAGTGTACGCGACAGCCAGCCCCAGCATTTT. Protein: CAWSVRDSQPQHF. The whole variable domain, remainder taken from reference TRBV30 and TRBJ1-5, is SQTIHQWPATLVQPVGSPLSLECTVEGTSNPNLYWYRQAAGRGLQLLFYSVGIGQISSEVPQNLSASRPQDRQFILSSKKLLLSDSGFYLCAWSVRDSQPQHFGDGTRLSIL.